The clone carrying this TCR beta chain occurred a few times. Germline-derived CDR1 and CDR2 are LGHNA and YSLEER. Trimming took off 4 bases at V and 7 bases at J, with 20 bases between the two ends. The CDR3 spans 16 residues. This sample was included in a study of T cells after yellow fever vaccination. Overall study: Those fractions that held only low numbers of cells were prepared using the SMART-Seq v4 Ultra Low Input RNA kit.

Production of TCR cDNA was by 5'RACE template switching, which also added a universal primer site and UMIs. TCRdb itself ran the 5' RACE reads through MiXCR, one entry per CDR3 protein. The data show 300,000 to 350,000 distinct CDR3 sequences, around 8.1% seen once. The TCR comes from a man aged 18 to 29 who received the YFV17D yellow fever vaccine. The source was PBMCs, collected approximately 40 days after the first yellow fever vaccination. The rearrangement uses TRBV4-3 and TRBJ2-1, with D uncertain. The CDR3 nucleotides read TGCGCCAGCAGCCCTTTCCCCCTCTTCCCTTTTAATGAGCAGTTCTTC. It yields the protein CASSPFPLFPFNEQFF.